The 20 T cell receptor beta chains in this list originate from one sample, sequenced in a study of CD8+ T cells in alopecia areata. Reverse transcribed after extraction, RNA yielded cDNA as the sequencing template. TCRdb's copy holds only in-frame clones and misses some; the assay was immunoSEQ multiplex PCR. The table records some 170,000 clones, around 60% of them present only once. Sequenced here: CD4+ T cells sorted from blood, sampled at week 0. Source of these receptors: a human donor with alopecia areata.

CDR3: CASSGGGGQETQYF. In DNA form, the CDR3 reads TGTGCCAGCAGCGGCGGGGGGGGCCAAGAGACCCAGTACTTC. The chain employs TRBV9 and TRBJ2-5; 9 positions agree with TRBD2. Germline CDR1 reads SGDLS; CDR2 reads YYNGEE. With 3 bases clipped from V and 1 base from J, the junction kept 1 base outside the gene matches. CDR3 length: 14 residues.

The rearrangement joins TRBV27 to TRBJ2-1; no reliable D call. Trimming left V 4 bases short and J 8 bases short, with 12 bases between. The V gene's germline CDR1 is MNHEY and CDR2 SMNVEV (reference sequence). The CDR3 is 13 residues long. CDR3 protein: CASSSTIGHEQFF. The DNA for the CDR3 is TGTGCCAGCAGTTCTACCATTGGCCATGAGCAGTTCTTC.

J is TRBJ2-1 and V is TRBV7-2, with TRBD2 as a possible D gene (5 bases). The CDR3 spans 11 residues. V was trimmed by 5 bases and J by 10 bases, leaving 9 bases between them. CDR1 SGHTA and CDR2 FQGNSA come from the germline V gene. The CDR3 nucleotides are TGTGCCAGCAGCCTCAGGAGGGAGCAGTTCTTC. Its protein is CASSLRREQFF.

The chain combines TRBV5-1 with TRBJ2-5; 8 positions agree with TRBD1. Per germline, CDR1 SGHRS and CDR2 YFSETQ. The CDR3 spans 15 residues. V shed 4 bases and J 5 bases; nucleotides not matched to a gene: 10. The CDR3 DNA reads TGCGCCAGCAGCAACGACAGGGGATCTGAGGAGACCCAGTACTTC. Protein: CASSNDRGSEETQYF. Full variable domain (remainder filled in from reference TRBV5-1 and TRBJ2-5): KAGVTQTPRYLIKTRGQQVTLSCSPISGHRSVSWYQQTPGQGLQFLFEYFSETQRNKGNFPGRFSGRQFSNSRSEMNVSTLELGDSALYLCASSNDRGSEETQYFGPGTRLLVL.

The chain combines TRBV25-1 with TRBJ2-3; D could derive from TRBD1 or TRBD2 (5 bases each). Germline V gene data show CDR1 as MGHDK and CDR2 as SYGVNS. V shed 2 bases and J shed 3 bases, with 18 bases lying between them. The CDR3 covers 17 residues. This CDR3 reads CASSERAGSAKTDTQYF. Written as DNA, the CDR3 is TGTGCCAGCAGTGAACGTGCAGGGAGCGCTAAGACAGATACGCAGTATTTT.

This clone was counted a single time. The chain is built from TRBV6-5 and TRBJ2-5; 9 nucleotides line up with TRBD2. Germline CDR1 is MNHEY and CDR2 is SVGAGI. The length of the CDR3 is 14 residues. V lost 6 bases and J lost 5; bases outside the gene matches: 7. As DNA, the CDR3 is TGTGCCAGCAGGCGGGGGGGGCCTTTTGAGACCCAGTACTTC. It yields the protein CASRRGGPFETQYF.

The V and J genes are TRBV2 and TRBJ1-2; 7 nucleotides match TRBD1. V was pared by 6 bases and J by 2 bases, with 0 bases of the junction left unmatched. Germline V gene data show CDR1 as SNHLY and CDR2 as FYNNEI. The CDR3 covers 12 residues. In DNA form, the CDR3 reads TGTGCCAGCAGGGGACAGAACTATGGCTACACCTTC. It codes for CASRGQNYGYTF.

This clone was detected a few times. This rearrangement joins TRBV30 to TRBJ2-7; D gene unclear. Looked up from germline, CDR1 is GTSNPN and CDR2 is SVGIG (reference sequence). This CDR3 spans 14 amino acids. Trimming took off 0 bases at V and 0 bases at J, with 9 bases between the two ends. The CDR3 sequence: CAWSVISISYEQYF. The DNA of the CDR3 is TGTGCCTGGAGTGTAATCTCCATCTCCTACGAGCAGTACTTC.

This chain connects TRBV30 to TRBJ2-5; D is uncertain. This CDR3 is built from 12 residues. The V gene lost 4 bases and the J gene lost 4 bases, with 10 bases spanning the gap. CDR1 GTSNPN and CDR2 SVGIG come from the germline V gene (reference sequence). The CDR3 sequence: CAWNDLGETQYF. The CDR3, as DNA: TGTGCCTGGAATGACCTGGGAGAGACCCAGTACTTC.

The chain couples TRBV2 to TRBJ2-7; 7 bases agree with TRBD1. The CDR3 is 12 amino acids. Germline CDR1 is SNHLY and CDR2 is FYNNEI. Losses at the gene ends were 5 bases for V and 6 bases for J; bases not matched to a gene: 4. CDR3: CASSQGQFEQYF. The CDR3 bases are TGTGCCAGCAGTCAGGGACAGTTCGAGCAGTACTTC.

This chain joins TRBV29-1 and TRBJ2-3; the D is unclear. CDR3 length: 14 amino acids. Trimming removed 1 base from V and 0 bases from J, with 8 bases in between. The V gene's germline CDR1 is SQVTM and CDR2 ANQGSEA. Here the CDR3 reads CSVEGLGSTDTQYF. The CDR3 DNA reads as TGCAGCGTTGAAGGACTGGGGAGCACAGATACGCAGTATTTT.

The chain couples TRBV7-3 to TRBJ2-1, with D possibly matching TRBD2 (5 bases). The CDR3 is 11 residues long. The germline gives CDR1 SGHTA, CDR2 FQGTGA. V lost 5 bases and J 8 bases, leaving 7 bases between the germline ends. CDR3 nucleotides: TGTGCCAGCAGCCTAGCAGATGAGCAGTTCTTC. Protein sequence: CASSLADEQFF.

The rearrangement uses TRBV29-1 and TRBJ1-1, with D uncertain. In germline, CDR1 is SQVTM, CDR2 ANQGSEA. The V gene lost 7 bases and the J gene lost 1 base, with 19 bases spanning the gap. The CDR3 totals 15 residues. The CDR3 protein is CSAVEDTGRNTEAFF. The CDR3 coding sequence is TGCAGCGCCGTAGAAGACACCGGACGGAACACTGAAGCTTTCTTT.

This clone was recorded a few times. The sample holds other DNA sequences that translate to the same CDR3. This sequence joins TRBV29-1 and TRBJ1-1; D ambiguous. V gave up 3 bases and J gave up 4 bases, with 12 bases separating them. CDR3 length equals 13 residues. Germline loops: CDR1 SQVTM, CDR2 ANQGSEA. CDR3 nucleotides: TGCAGCGTTGAGTCTGGAGGAGGCACTGAAGCTTTCTTT. This sequence encodes CSVESGGGTEAFF.

The chain combines TRBV5-6 with TRBJ2-4; D perhaps matches TRBD2 (7 bases). Germline CDR1 and CDR2: SGHDT and YYEEEE. The CDR3 extends over 13 amino acids. The ends were cut back, 0 bases at V and 10 bases at J, with 11 bases in the middle. The CDR3 coding sequence is TGTGCCAGCAGCTTGGGGACTAGGGGGATTCAGTACTTC. Its translation: CASSLGTRGIQYF.

This clone appeared a few times. The CDR3 loop reads CAWSEGRGPYSNQPQHF. The CDR3 DNA reads TGTGCCTGGAGTGAGGGCAGGGGGCCTTATAGCAATCAGCCCCAGCATTTT. The gene calls are TRBV30 and TRBJ1-5; 8 bases fit TRBD1. The CDR3 covers 17 residues. Germline assignment: CDR1 GTSNPN and CDR2 SVGIG (reference sequence). The junction had 8 bases not matched to a gene; V was cut back by 1 base and J by 0 bases.

The gene calls are TRBV7-2 and TRBJ1-1, with 7 bases that match TRBD1. The germline gives CDR1 SGHTA, CDR2 FQGNSA. V gave up 3 bases and J gave up 5 bases; unmatched junction bases: 9. The CDR3 consists of 15 residues. The CDR3 DNA reads TGTGCCAGCAGCTTGACCGGGACAGCAGGGACTGAAGCTTTCTTT. Amino acids: CASSLTGTAGTEAFF.

This clone has only one observation. The V call is TRBV6-1, the J call TRBJ1-5; no reliable D call. Looked up from germline, CDR1 is MNHNS and CDR2 is SASEGT. The V end was cut by 8 bases, the J end by 4 bases, with 9 bases between. The CDR3 sequence is 12 residues long. DNA of the CDR3: TGTGCCAGCCTGTTAGGGAATCAGCCCCAGCATTTT. As protein: CASLLGNQPQHF.

The rearrangement uses TRBV30 and TRBJ1-1, with D possibly matching TRBD1 (5 bases). Trimming shortened V by 5 bases and J by 3 bases, and 22 bases separated the two germline ends. Germline V CDR1 and CDR2: GTSNPN, SVGIG (reference sequence). This CDR3 is 16 amino acids long. CDR3 sequence: CAWVPWRVWGDTEAFF. CDR3 DNA: TGTGCCTGGGTCCCATGGAGGGTTTGGGGGGACACTGAAGCTTTCTTT.

The rearrangement uses TRBV29-1 and TRBJ2-5; 7 bases line up with TRBD1. CDR3 length: 14 residues. The V gene's germline CDR1 is SQVTM and CDR2 ANQGSEA. V was pared by 6 bases and J by 3 bases, with 10 bases of the junction left unmatched. CDR3 DNA: TGCAGCGTAGGAGGACAGGTGGTTAAAGAGACCCAGTACTTC. Amino acids: CSVGGQVVKETQYF.